This T cell receptor beta chain was observed in a study of blood T cell repertoires in COVID-19. Study context: T cells, B-cell-depleted T cells, or PBMCs provided the cDNA or gDNA that served as material.

This clone is a singleton in its sample. Original analysis: Reference gene primers were amplified, and this amplification served to estimate nucleated cell counts. The table came from immunoSEQ multiplex PCR; TCRdb's copy has only in-frame clones and leaves some out. V, J and clone size derive from that table, while D and trimming were established from the DNA sequence. The sample consists of around 110,000 clones, roughly 77% of them appearing once. Trimming removed 2 bases at V and 7 bases at J, with 10 bases between. Germline assignment: CDR1 SGHRS and CDR2 YFSETQ. The CDR3 is made up of 12 amino acids.

The clonotype was recovered from a man aged 55 to 70 with active or convalescent COVID-19. Sequenced input: peripheral blood. This chain links TRBV5-1 with TRBJ2-7, with TRBD1 as a possible D gene (6 bases). CDR3 DNA: TGCGCCAGCAGCTTTGAGGGGGTGGAGCAGTACTTC. Translated: CASSFEGVEQYF.